This paragraph covers one T cell receptor (beta chain) sequence. No antigen is known for it. This entry comes from a study of STAT5B mutations in CD4+ large granular lymphocyte leukemia. General study points: TRBV06-family usage was enriched in top patient clones (8/27) versus controls (2/35). The CD4+ versus CD8+ T-LGLL clonality difference may reflect limited sample size.

Per the original methods: Productive clonotypes were detectable down to 2.59 x 10-5 frequency. Produced via immunoSEQ multiplex PCR; TCRdb's table is partial and in-frame only. V and J calls plus clone size are reproduced from that table; the DNA served to infer D and trimming. The table lists about 35,000 clones, roughly 82% of them singletons. The germline V gene encodes CDR1 MNHEY and CDR2 SMNVEV (reference sequence). The CDR3 is 16 amino acids. Losses at the gene ends were 5 bases for V and 4 bases for J; bases not matched to a gene: 7. V usage is TRBV27 and J usage is TRBJ2-6, with TRBD1 matching over 8 bases. Sequencing was done on a sample of CD4+ T cells from blood buffy coats. This TCR came from a human donor in good health. The CDR3 nucleotides read TGTGCCAGCAGTCCGCAGGGGGCTTCAGGGGCCAACGTCCTGACTTTC. It yields the protein CASSPQGASGANVLTF.